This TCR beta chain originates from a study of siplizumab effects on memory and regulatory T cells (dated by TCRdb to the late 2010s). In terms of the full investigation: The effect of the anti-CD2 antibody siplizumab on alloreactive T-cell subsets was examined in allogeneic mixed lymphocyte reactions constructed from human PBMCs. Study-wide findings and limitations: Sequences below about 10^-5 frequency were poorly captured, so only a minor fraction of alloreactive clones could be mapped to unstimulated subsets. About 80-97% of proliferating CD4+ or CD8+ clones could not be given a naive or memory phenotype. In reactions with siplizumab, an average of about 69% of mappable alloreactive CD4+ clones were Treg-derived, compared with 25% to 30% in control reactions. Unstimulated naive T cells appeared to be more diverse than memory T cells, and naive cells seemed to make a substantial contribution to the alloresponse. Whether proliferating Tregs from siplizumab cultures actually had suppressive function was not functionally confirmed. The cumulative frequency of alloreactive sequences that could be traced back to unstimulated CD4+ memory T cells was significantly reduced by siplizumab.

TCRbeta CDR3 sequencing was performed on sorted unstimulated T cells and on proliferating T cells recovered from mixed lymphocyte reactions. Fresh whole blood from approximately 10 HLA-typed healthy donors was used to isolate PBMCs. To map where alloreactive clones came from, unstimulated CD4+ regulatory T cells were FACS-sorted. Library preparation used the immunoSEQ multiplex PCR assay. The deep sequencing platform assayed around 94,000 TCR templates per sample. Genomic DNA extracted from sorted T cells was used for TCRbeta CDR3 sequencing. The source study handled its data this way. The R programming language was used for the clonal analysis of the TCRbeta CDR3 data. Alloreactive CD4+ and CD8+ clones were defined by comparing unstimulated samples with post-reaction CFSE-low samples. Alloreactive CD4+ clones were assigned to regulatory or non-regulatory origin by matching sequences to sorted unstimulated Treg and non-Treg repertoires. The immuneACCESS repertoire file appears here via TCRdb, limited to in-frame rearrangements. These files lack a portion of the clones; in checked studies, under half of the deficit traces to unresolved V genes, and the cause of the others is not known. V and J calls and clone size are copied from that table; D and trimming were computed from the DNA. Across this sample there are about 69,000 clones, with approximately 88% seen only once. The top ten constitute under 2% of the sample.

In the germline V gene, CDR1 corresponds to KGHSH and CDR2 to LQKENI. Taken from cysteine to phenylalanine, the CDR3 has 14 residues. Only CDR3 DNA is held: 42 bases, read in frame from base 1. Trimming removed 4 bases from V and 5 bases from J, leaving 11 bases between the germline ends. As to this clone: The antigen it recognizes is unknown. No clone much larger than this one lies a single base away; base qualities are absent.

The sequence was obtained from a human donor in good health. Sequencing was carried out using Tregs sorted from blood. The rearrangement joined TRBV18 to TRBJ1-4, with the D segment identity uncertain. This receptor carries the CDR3 CASSLGLTNEKLFF. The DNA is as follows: TGTGCCAGCTCACTCGGACTGACCAATGAAAAACTGTTTTTT.